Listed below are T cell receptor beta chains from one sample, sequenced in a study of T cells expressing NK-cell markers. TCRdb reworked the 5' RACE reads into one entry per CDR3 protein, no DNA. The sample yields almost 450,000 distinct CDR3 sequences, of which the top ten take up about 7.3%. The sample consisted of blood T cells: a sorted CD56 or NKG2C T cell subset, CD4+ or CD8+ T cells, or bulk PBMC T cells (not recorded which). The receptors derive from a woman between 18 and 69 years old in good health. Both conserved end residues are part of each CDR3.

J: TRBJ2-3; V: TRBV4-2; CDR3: CASSQKIGLAPPDTQYF
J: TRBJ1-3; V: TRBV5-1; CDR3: CASSLGDSSGNTIYF
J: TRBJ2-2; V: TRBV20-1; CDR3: CSARDIDLHTGELFF
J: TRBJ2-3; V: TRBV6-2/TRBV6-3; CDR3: CASRLTSVGDTQYF
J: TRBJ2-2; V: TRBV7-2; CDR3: CASSLRGSPNTGELFF
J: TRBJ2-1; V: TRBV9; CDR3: CASSVGPGGEPNEQFF
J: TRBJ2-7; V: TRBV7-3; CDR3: CASSSSGYSYEQYF
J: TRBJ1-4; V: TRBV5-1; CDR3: CASRVVAHVNEKLFF
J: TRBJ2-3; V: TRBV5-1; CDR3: CASSGGLAGGRTDTQYF
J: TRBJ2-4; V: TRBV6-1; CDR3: CANPDRVGNIQYF
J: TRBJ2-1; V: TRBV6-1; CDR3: CASSSLAGGPSEQFF
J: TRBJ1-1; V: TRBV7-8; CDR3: CASSLYVGTEAFF
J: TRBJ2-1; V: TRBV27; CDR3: CANSPPLAVNYNEQFF
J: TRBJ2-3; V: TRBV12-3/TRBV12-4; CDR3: CASTTGRTDTQYF
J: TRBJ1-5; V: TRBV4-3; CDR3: CASSQDRIQPQHF
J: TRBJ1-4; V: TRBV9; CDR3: CASSAGGPEKLFF